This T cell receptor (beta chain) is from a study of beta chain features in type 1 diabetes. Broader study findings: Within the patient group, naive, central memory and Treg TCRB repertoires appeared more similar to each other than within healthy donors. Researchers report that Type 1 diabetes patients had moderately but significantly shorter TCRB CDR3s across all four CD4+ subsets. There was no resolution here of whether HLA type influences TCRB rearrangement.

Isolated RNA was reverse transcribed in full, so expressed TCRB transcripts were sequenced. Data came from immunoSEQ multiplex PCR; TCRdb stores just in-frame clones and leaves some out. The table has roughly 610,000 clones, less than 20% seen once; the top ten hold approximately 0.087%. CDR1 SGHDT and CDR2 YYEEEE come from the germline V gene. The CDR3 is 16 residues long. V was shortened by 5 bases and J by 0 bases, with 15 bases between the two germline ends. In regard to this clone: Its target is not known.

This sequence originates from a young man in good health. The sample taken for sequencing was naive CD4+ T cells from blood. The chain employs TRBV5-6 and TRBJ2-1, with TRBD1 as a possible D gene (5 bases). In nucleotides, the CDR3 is TGTGCCAGCAGACGAAACAGGTGGGGCTCCTACAATGAGCAGTTCTTC. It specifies CASRRNRWGSYNEQFF.